What follows describes a single T cell receptor beta chain. Its cognate antigen is unknown. CDR1 is ENHRY, CDR2 SYGVKD, per germline. The CDR3 runs 15 residues. This sample is drawn from a study of T cells expressing NK-cell markers. Overall study context: Source material for TCR beta repertoires consisted of sorted CD3+CD56+NKG2C+, CD3+CD56+NKG2C- and CD3+CD56-NKG2C+ T cells. Overall study findings and caveats: NKG2C+ dominant clonotypes from several donors made up about 1.0-7.5% of CD8+ T cells.

TCRdb re-called the 5' RACE reads; one entry per CDR3 protein, DNA not given. The sample has about 540,000 distinct CDR3 sequences. This sequence was found in a man aged 18 to 29 in good health. This chain connects TRBV10-3 to TRBJ2-5; there is no DNA to check the TCRdb D call of TRBD2. The sequenced material came from blood T cells: a sorted CD56 or NKG2C T cell subset, CD4+ or CD8+ T cells, or bulk PBMC T cells (not recorded which). This chain's CDR3 is CAMRSGTSGGETQYF.